The 32 T cell receptor beta chains in this list originate from one sample, sequenced in a study of shared clonotypes between healthy human individuals. Produced via immunoSEQ multiplex PCR; TCRdb's table is partial and in-frame only. This sample has over a million clones, with 78% found just once. Sequenced sample: memory CD4+ T cells from PBMCs. Specified subset: CD45RA-negative fraction. The receptors were sampled from a man younger than 35 in good health. Some clones in this sample may be carry-over from other donors' samples.

This clone was seen ten or more times. The same CDR3 also results from other DNA sequences found in this sample. DNA for the CDR3: TGTGCCAGCAGCAGACAGGGGCCCAATGAAAAACTGTTTTTT. It translates to CASSRQGPNEKLFF. This chain connects TRBV27 to TRBJ1-4, with 8 bases aligning to TRBD1. The germline CDR1 and CDR2 sequences are MNHEY and SMNVEV (reference sequence). This CDR3 contains 14 residues. V gave up 6 bases and J gave up 5 bases; unmatched junction bases: 5.

This clone was counted many times. CDR3: CASSYSGGTQYF. CDR3 nucleotide sequence: TGTGCCAGCAGTTACTCGGGGGGTACGCAGTATTTT. The rearrangement uses TRBV6-6 and TRBJ2-3, with a possible D match to TRBD2 (6 bases). Germline CDR1 MNHNY, CDR2 SVGAGI (reference sequence). The germline V and J ends were trimmed by 0 bases and 8 bases, with 6 bases remaining between them. The CDR3 extends over 12 amino acids.

The rearrangement uses TRBV5-4 and TRBJ2-7; D is undetermined. The CDR3 has 14 amino acids. The germline V gene encodes CDR1 SGHNT and CDR2 YYREEE (reference sequence). Trimming removed 4 bases at V and 0 bases at J, with 11 bases between. The CDR3 DNA follows: TGTGCCAGCAGCCCCGACTGGAGCTCCTACGAGCAGTACTTC. It specifies CASSPDWSSYEQYF.

V is TRBV28 and J is TRBJ1-1, with 12 bases identical to TRBD1. Germline loops: CDR1 MDHEN, CDR2 SYDVKM. The J segment lost 4 bases and the V segment lost 6 bases, leaving 9 bases of the junction unmatched. CDR3 length equals 16 residues. The CDR3 nucleotides read TGTGCCAGCAGGAGGGGACAGGGGGCTAGAGTCACTGAAGCTTTCTTT. Its protein is CASRRGQGARVTEAFF.

The rearrangement links TRBV7-9 to TRBJ2-1, with D tentatively TRBD1 or TRBD2 (6 bases each). Trimming pared 0 bases from V and 10 bases from J, leaving 10 bases between. Germline CDR1 is SEHNR and CDR2 is FQNEAQ (reference sequence). The CDR3 totals 13 residues. CDR3 residues: CASSLAGGREQFF. The CDR3 DNA is TGTGCCAGCAGCTTAGCAGGGGGGCGGGAGCAGTTCTTC.

This clone occurred once. Here the CDR3 DNA reads TGTGCCAGCAGTAGACGGCCTGGATTCGAAAACACCATATATTTT. This translates into CASSRRPGFENTIYF. This chain links TRBV28 with TRBJ1-3; the D is unclear. The CDR3 has 15 residues. Germline V gives CDR1 MDHEN, CDR2 SYDVKM. With 5 bases removed from V and 6 bases from J, the gap between germline ends came to 17 bases.

This clone was seen more than once but under ten times. This sequence joins TRBV6-5 and TRBJ2-7; D not certain. The CDR3 has 13 amino acids. V dropped 6 bases and J dropped 1 base, with 10 bases sitting between them. Germline-derived CDR1 and CDR2 are MNHEY and SVGAGI. The CDR3 reads CASSPKGSYEQYF. Written as DNA, the CDR3 is TGTGCCAGCAGCCCTAAAGGGTCCTACGAGCAGTACTTC.

This chain uses TRBV5-8 with TRBJ2-3, with D possibly matching TRBD1 (7 bases). The CDR3 sequence is 16 residues long. CDR1 is SGHTS, CDR2 YDEGEE, per germline. V lost 4 bases and J 3 bases, leaving 18 bases between the germline ends. In nucleotides, the CDR3 is TGTGCCAGCAGCCGTCGACAGGGTGGGAGGACAGATACGCAGTATTTT. It encodes CASSRRQGGRTDTQYF.

This clone was found a few times. The sample contains more than one DNA sequence encoding this CDR3. This chain connects TRBV28 to TRBJ1-1, with unresolved D. The V gene lost 1 base and the J gene lost 4 bases, with 4 bases spanning the gap. Germline V gene sequence: CDR1 MDHEN, CDR2 SYDVKM. There are 12 residues in the CDR3. The CDR3 DNA sequence: TGTGCCAGCAGTTTATCCCTCACTGAAGCTTTCTTT. The encoded protein is CASSLSLTEAFF.

The rearrangement links TRBV18 to TRBJ2-1; TRBD1 might be the D (7 bases). With 6 bases removed from V and 0 bases from J, the gap between germline ends came to 12 bases. CDR1 is KGHSH and CDR2 is LQKENI in the germline V gene. This CDR3 spans 15 amino acids. The CDR3 sequence is CASSPGGYSYNEQFF. In DNA form, the CDR3 reads TGTGCCAGCTCCCCAGGGGGGTACTCCTACAATGAGCAGTTCTTC.

The chain employs TRBV4-2 and TRBJ2-5, with a weak D call TRBD2 (5 bases). Germline V gene data show CDR1 as LGHNA and CDR2 as YNFKEQ. The CDR3 covers 14 residues. Trimming shortened V by 4 bases and J by 2 bases, and 11 bases separated the two germline ends. Here the CDR3 reads CASSRGRGQETQYF. In DNA, the CDR3 is TGTGCCAGCAGCCGTGGGCGAGGGCAAGAGACCCAGTACTTC.

The V and J genes are TRBV5-1 and TRBJ2-2; D possibly corresponds to TRBD2 (5 bases). The V gene lost 4 bases and the J gene lost 6 bases, with 16 bases spanning the gap. The CDR3 loop spans 15 amino acids. CDR1 and CDR2 from the germline V gene are SGHRS and YFSETQ. The CDR3: CASSTRAFGPGELFF. The CDR3 DNA is TGCGCCAGCAGCACTAGGGCATTCGGCCCCGGGGAGCTGTTTTTT. The whole variable domain, filled in from reference TRBV5-1 and TRBJ2-2, reads KAGVTQTPRYLIKTRGQQVTLSCSPISGHRSVSWYQQTPGQGLQFLFEYFSETQRNKGNFPGRFSGRQFSNSRSEMNVSTLELGDSALYLCASSTRAFGPGELFFGEGSRLTVL.

The chain recombines TRBV19 with TRBJ1-5, with D maybe TRBD1 (6 bases). This CDR3 comprises 15 residues. Trimming pared 5 bases from V and 3 bases from J, leaving 14 bases between. CDR1 is LNHDA and CDR2 is SQIVND in the germline V gene (reference sequence). The CDR3 region is CASSLSQGLNQPQHF. CDR3 bases: TGTGCCAGTAGTTTATCTCAGGGGCTCAATCAGCCCCAGCATTTT.

The chain is built from TRBV10-3 and TRBJ1-2, with TRBD1 identical over 7 bases. Germline CDR1 and CDR2: ENHRY and SYGVKD. The V and J ends lost 3 bases and 2 bases, in that order; junction bases with no gene match: 3. The CDR3 is 14 residues long. The CDR3 nucleotides are TGTGCCATCAGTGATACACAGGGGAACTATGGCTACACCTTC. Protein product: CAISDTQGNYGYTF.

V is TRBV28 and J is TRBJ1-2; 12 bases match TRBD1. Losses at the gene ends were 6 bases for V and 4 bases for J; bases not matched to a gene: 3. CDR3 size: 14 residues. The germline CDR1 and CDR2 sequences are MDHEN and SYDVKM. CDR3 nucleotide sequence: TGTGCCAGCAGGGGGACAGGGGGCTTCTATGGCTACACCTTC. Its translation is CASRGTGGFYGYTF.

Remarks on this clone: A read error may explain this, as a much larger clone is one base away. The J gene is TRBJ2-7, the V gene TRBV5-5, with 9 bases fitting TRBD1. This CDR3 contains 14 residues. The V segment lost 6 bases and the J segment 0 bases; nucleotides outside the gene matches: 4. Germline CDR1 is SGHKS and CDR2 is YYEKEE (reference sequence). The CDR3 is CASTRDRDSYEQYF. DNA for the CDR3: TGTGCCAGCACCCGGGACAGGGACTCCTACGAGCAGTACTTC.

A remark on this clone: Other nucleotide sequences from this sample produce the same CDR3. This sequence joins TRBV5-6 and TRBJ2-1; tentatively, D is TRBD2 (5 bases). The CDR3 length is 16 residues. CDR1 and CDR2 from the germline V gene are SGHDT and YYEEEE. The V end lost 0 bases, the J end lost 0 bases, and 10 bases lay between the germline ends. CDR3 region: CASSLGAVSSYNEQFF. Written as DNA, the CDR3 is TGTGCCAGCAGCTTGGGAGCGGTTAGCTCCTACAATGAGCAGTTCTTC. The variable domain in full, with the rest retrieved from reference TRBV5-6 and TRBJ2-1, is DAGVTQSPTHLIKTRGQQVTLRCSPKSGHDTVSWYQQALGQGPQFIFQYYEEEERQRGNFPDRFSGHQFPNYSSELNVNALLLGDSALYLCASSLGAVSSYNEQFFGPGTRLTVL.

CDR3 nucleotide sequence: TGTGCCAGCAGCTCCTCCGAAACGTATACGCAGTATTTT. Its protein product is CASSSSETYTQYF. V and J are TRBV7-9 and TRBJ2-3; no reliable D call. The CDR3 has 13 amino acids. Germline-derived CDR1 and CDR2 are SEHNR and FQNEAQ (reference sequence). V lost 4 bases, J lost 7 bases, and 12 bases lay in between.

The J gene is TRBJ1-5, the V gene TRBV6-6; a possible D gene is TRBD1 (6 bases). The V gene lost 8 bases and the J gene lost 6 bases, with 14 bases spanning the gap. Germline V lookup: CDR1 MNHNY, CDR2 SVGAGI (reference sequence). This CDR3 is 13 amino acids long. The CDR3 sequence: CASRSWGAQPQHF. DNA for the CDR3: TGTGCCAGCCGGTCGTGGGGGGCTCAGCCCCAGCATTTT.

J is TRBJ2-2 and V is TRBV21-1; the table's D call, TRBD2, was not checked against the DNA. TRBV21-1 is noted as a pseudogene. This CDR3 comprises 16 residues. CDR3 DNA sequence: TGTGCCAGCAGCTGCCGGACTAGCGGGAGGGCCGGGGAGCTGTTTTTT. It yields the protein CASSCRTSGRAGELFF.

The genes are TRBV2 and TRBJ1-5; 10 bases fit TRBD1. CDR1 SNHLY and CDR2 FYNNEI come from the germline V gene. V was clipped by 4 bases and J by 7 bases; unmatched bases: 4. The CDR3 runs 14 residues. The CDR3 DNA is TGTGCCAGCAGTGGACAGGGGGCGCGACAGCCCCAGCATTTT. The encoded protein is CASSGQGARQPQHF.

This clone was detected ten times or more. The chain joins TRBV5-6 to TRBJ2-5; tentative D call: TRBD2 (6 bases). From germline, CDR1 is SGHDT and CDR2 YYEEEE. V was clipped by 0 bases and J by 7 bases, with 10 bases between them. The length of the CDR3 is 13 residues. This chain's CDR3 is CASSLAEGGTQYF. CDR3 DNA sequence: TGTGCCAGCAGCTTGGCGGAGGGTGGGACCCAGTACTTC.

The chain recombines TRBV9 with TRBJ1-5; TRBD1 matches at 11 bases. CDR1 and CDR2 (germline): SGDLS, YYNGEE. CDR3 length: 15 residues. V trimming: 5 bases; J trimming: 5 bases; junction bases outside the gene matches: 6. The DNA of the CDR3 is TGTGCCAGCAGTCGGACAGGGGGCGCGGATCAGCCCCAGCATTTT. Its protein is CASSRTGGADQPQHF.

This clone is a singleton in its sample. The V gene is TRBV7-2, the J gene TRBJ2-7; D uncertain. Germline V CDR1 and CDR2: SGHTA, FQGNSA. Trimming left V 1 base short and J 4 bases short, with 14 bases between. The CDR3 runs to 15 residues. The CDR3, as DNA: TGTGCCAGCAGCTTAGTCGCGTTGGGTGGATACGAGCAGTACTTC. This codes for CASSLVALGGYEQYF.

The chain uses TRBV14 and TRBJ2-7, with 7 bases matching TRBD2. The CDR3 has 14 amino acids. Trimming cost V 5 bases and J 1 base; bases outside gene matches: 5. Germline CDR1 is SGHDN and CDR2 is FVKESK. For the CDR3, the DNA is TGTGCCAGCAGCAAACTAGCGCCTTCCTACGAGCAGTACTTC. It encodes CASSKLAPSYEQYF.

This clone was seen a few times. CDR3 sequence (DNA): TGTGCCATCAGCGACCTTGGGTGGGACCAGCCCCAGCATTTT. Translating gives CAISDLGWDQPQHF. J is TRBJ1-5 and V is TRBV10-3; tentatively, D is TRBD1 (5 bases). Germline V gives CDR1 ENHRY, CDR2 SYGVKD. The CDR3 totals 14 residues. With 6 bases removed from V and 7 bases from J, the gap between germline ends came to 16 bases.

The gene calls are TRBV5-4 and TRBJ2-7; TRBD2 agrees at 14 bases. The V and J ends lost 4 bases and 5 bases, in that order; junction bases with no gene match: 17. Germline CDR1 reads SGHNT; CDR2 reads YYREEE (reference sequence). The CDR3 runs 19 residues. The CDR3 nucleotides read TGTGCCAGCAGCGCGGGACTAGCGGGAGTGGTTCCTGAGGGCCACGAGCAGTACTTC. This encodes CASSAGLAGVVPEGHEQYF.

The chain recombines TRBV5-1 with TRBJ1-4; D is ambiguous. The CDR3 has 14 residues. Germline V gene data show CDR1 as SGHRS and CDR2 as YFSETQ. The V end lost 0 bases, the J end lost 8 bases, and 11 bases lay between the germline ends. CDR3 sequence (DNA): TGCGCCAGCAGCTTGGGAGTAGCCTCGGAAAAACTGTTTTTT. Translation gives CASSLGVASEKLFF.

The chain is built from TRBV9 and TRBJ2-3; perhaps TRBD2 as D (6 bases). Germline V gives CDR1 SGDLS, CDR2 YYNGEE. Trimming pared 2 bases from V and 0 bases from J, leaving 10 bases between. The CDR3 sequence is 15 residues long. The CDR3 DNA follows: TGTGCCAGCAGCGTGGAGCGGGTTAGCACAGATACGCAGTATTTT. Residues: CASSVERVSTDTQYF.

The chain employs TRBV2 and TRBJ2-1; 11 bases are shared with TRBD2. After removal of 6 bases from V and 6 bases from J, the junction contained 7 bases not matched to a gene. CDR1 is SNHLY and CDR2 is FYNNEI in the germline V gene. There are 15 residues in the CDR3. The CDR3: CASRLIAGGSNEQFF. CDR3 nucleotide sequence: TGTGCCAGCAGGCTAATAGCGGGAGGGTCCAATGAGCAGTTCTTC. The variable domain in full, completed from reference TRBV2 and TRBJ2-1, reads EPEVTQTPSHQVTQMGQEVILRCVPISNHLYFYWYRQILGQKVEFLVSFYNNEISEKSEIFDDQFSVERPDGSNFTLKIRSTKLEDSAMYFCASRLIAGGSNEQFFGPGTRLTVL.

As regards this clone: The same CDR3 can be traced to other DNA sequences in this sample. The chain uses TRBV9 and TRBJ2-2; D possibly corresponds to TRBD2 (5 bases). Germline V gene sequence: CDR1 SGDLS, CDR2 YYNGEE. V shed 5 bases and J shed 4 bases, with 6 bases lying between them. The CDR3 has 12 residues. CDR3 sequence reads: CASSGSTGELFF. The CDR3 DNA sequence: TGTGCCAGCAGTGGGAGCACCGGGGAGCTGTTTTTT.

This clone was found once. The identical CDR3 is also encoded by other nucleotide sequences in the sample. The chain couples TRBV18 to TRBJ1-5, with D tentatively TRBD1 (6 bases). With 2 bases removed from V and 5 bases from J, the gap between germline ends came to 10 bases. The length of the CDR3 is 14 residues. Per germline, CDR1 KGHSH and CDR2 LQKENI. The CDR3 reads CASSPGGGDQPQHF. In DNA, the CDR3 is TGTGCCAGCTCACCAGGGGGCGGGGATCAGCCCCAGCATTTT.